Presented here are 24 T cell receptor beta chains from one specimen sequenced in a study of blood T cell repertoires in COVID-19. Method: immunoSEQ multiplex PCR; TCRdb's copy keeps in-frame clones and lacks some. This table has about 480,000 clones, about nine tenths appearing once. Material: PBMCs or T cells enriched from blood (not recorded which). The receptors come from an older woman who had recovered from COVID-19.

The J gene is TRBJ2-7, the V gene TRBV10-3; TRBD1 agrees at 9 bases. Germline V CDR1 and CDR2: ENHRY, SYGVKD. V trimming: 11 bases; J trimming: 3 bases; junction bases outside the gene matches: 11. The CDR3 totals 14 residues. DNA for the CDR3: TGTGCCGCCGGAAGAACAGGGGGCGGCTACGAGCAGTACTTC. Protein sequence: CAAGRTGGGYEQYF.

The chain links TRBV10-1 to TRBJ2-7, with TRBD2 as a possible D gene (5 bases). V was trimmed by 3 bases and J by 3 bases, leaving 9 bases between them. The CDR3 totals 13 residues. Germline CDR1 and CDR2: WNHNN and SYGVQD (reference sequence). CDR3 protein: CASSEKAGYEQYF. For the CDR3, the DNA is TGCGCCAGCAGTGAAAAGGCGGGCTACGAGCAGTACTTC.

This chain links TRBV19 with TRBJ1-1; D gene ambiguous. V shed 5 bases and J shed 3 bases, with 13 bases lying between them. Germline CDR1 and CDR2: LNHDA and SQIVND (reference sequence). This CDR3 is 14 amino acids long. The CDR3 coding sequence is TGTGCCAGTAGTCCCCAGGCTTGGGACACTGAAGCTTTCTTT. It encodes CASSPQAWDTEAFF.

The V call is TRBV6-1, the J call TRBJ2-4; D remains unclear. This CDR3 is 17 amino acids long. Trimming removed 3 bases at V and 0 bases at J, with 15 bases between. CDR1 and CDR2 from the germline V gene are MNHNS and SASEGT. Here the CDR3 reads CASSEPQSLLAKNIQYF. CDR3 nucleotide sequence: TGTGCCAGCAGTGAGCCACAGTCCCTGTTAGCCAAAAACATTCAGTACTTC.

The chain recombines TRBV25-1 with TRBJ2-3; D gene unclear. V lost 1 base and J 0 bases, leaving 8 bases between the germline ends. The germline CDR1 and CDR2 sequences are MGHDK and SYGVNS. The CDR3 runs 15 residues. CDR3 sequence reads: CASSEFTISTDTQYF. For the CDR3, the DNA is TGTGCCAGCAGTGAATTTACAATCAGCACAGATACGCAGTATTTT.

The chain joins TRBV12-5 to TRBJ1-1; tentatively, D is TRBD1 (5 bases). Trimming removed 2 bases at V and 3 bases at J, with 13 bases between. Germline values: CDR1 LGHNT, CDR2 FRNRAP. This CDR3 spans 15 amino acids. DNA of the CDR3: TGTGCTAGTGGTTTGCAGGGCAGCTCCCACACTGAAGCTTTCTTT. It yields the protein CASGLQGSSHTEAFF. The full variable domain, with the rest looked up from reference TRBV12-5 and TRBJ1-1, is DARVTQTPRHKVTEMGQEVTMRCQPILGHNTVFWYRQTMMQGLELLAYFRNRAPLDDSGMPKDRFSAEMPDATLATLKIQPSEPRDSAVYFCASGLQGSSHTEAFFGQGTRLTVV.

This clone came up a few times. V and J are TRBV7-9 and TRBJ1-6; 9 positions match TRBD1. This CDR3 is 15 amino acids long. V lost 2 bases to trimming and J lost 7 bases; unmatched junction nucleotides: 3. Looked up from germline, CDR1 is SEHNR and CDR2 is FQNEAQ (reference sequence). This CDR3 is CASSLPGQGNSPLHF. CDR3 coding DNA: TGTGCCAGCAGCTTACCGGGACAGGGCAATTCACCCCTCCACTTT.

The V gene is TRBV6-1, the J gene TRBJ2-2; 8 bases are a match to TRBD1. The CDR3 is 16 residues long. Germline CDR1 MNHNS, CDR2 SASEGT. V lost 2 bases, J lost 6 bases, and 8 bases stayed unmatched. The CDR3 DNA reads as TGTGCCAGCAGTGAAAGGACAGGGTCTGGGGCCGGGGAGCTGTTTTTT. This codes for CASSERTGSGAGELFF.

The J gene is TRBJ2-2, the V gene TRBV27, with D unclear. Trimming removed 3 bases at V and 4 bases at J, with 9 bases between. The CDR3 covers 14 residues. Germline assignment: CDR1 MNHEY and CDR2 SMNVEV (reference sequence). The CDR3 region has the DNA TGTGCCAGCAGTTTGAGGCCGGGCACCGGGGAGCTGTTTTTT. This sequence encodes CASSLRPGTGELFF.

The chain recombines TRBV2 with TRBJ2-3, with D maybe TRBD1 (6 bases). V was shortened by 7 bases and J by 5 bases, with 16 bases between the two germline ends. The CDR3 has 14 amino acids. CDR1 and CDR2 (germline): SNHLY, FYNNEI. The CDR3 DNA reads TGTGCCAGCATTACAGGGATACGAGAAGATACGCAGTATTTT. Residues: CASITGIREDTQYF.

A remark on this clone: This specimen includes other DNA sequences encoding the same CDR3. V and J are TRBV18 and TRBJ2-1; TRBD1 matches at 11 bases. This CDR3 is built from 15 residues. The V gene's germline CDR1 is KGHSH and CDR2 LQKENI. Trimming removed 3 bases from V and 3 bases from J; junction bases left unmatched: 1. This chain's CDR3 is CASSPGTGGYNEQFF. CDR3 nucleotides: TGTGCCAGCTCACCTGGGACAGGGGGCTACAATGAGCAGTTCTTC.

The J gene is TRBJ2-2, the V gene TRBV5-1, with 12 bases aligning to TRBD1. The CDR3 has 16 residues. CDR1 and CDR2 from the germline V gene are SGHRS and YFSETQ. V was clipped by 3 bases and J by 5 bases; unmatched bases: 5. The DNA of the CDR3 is TGCGCCAGCAGCTCCCAGGGACAGGGGGCGACCGGGGAGCTGTTTTTT. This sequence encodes CASSSQGQGATGELFF.

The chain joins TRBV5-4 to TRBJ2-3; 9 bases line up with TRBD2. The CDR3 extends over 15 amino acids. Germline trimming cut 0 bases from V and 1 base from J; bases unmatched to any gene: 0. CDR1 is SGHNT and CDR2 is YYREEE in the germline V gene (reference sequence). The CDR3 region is CASSLASGGTDTQYF. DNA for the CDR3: TGTGCCAGCAGCTTGGCTAGCGGGGGCACAGATACGCAGTATTTT.

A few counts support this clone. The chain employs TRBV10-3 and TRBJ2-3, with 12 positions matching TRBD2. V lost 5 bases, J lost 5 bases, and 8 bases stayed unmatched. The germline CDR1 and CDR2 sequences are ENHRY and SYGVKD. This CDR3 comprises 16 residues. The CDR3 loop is CAISPSGGAVRDTQYF. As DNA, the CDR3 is TGTGCCATCAGTCCTAGCGGGGGGGCCGTCAGAGATACGCAGTATTTT.

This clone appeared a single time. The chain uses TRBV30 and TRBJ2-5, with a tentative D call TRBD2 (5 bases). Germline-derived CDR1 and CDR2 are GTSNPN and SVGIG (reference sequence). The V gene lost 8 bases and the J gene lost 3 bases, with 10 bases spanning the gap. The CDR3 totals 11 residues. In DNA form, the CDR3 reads TGTGCCCGGACTTCCGAAGAGACCCAGTACTTC. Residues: CARTSEETQYF.

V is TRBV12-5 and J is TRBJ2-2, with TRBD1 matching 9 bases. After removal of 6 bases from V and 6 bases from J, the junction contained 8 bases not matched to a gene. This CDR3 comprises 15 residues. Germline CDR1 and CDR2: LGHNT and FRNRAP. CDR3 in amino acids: CASGLTGGWAGELFF. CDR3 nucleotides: TGTGCTAGTGGCCTTACAGGGGGCTGGGCCGGGGAGCTGTTTTTT. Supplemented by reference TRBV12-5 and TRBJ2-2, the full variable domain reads DARVTQTPRHKVTEMGQEVTMRCQPILGHNTVFWYRQTMMQGLELLAYFRNRAPLDDSGMPKDRFSAEMPDATLATLKIQPSEPRDSAVYFCASGLTGGWAGELFFGEGSRLTVL.

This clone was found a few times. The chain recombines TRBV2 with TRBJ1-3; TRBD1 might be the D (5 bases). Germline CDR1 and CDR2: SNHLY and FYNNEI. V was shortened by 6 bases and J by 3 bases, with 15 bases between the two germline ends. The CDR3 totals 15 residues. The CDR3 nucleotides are TGTGCCAGCAGGATGTCCCAGGGTGTTGGAAACACCATATATTTT. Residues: CASRMSQGVGNTIYF. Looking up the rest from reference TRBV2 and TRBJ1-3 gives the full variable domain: EPEVTQTPSHQVTQMGQEVILRCVPISNHLYFYWYRQILGQKVEFLVSFYNNEISEKSEIFDDQFSVERPDGSNFTLKIRSTKLEDSAMYFCASRMSQGVGNTIYFGEGSWLTVV.

The CDR3 reads CASSEWAAPMTEAFF. CDR3 coding DNA: TGTGCCAGCAGTGAATGGGCAGCCCCAATGACTGAAGCTTTCTTT. This chain links TRBV6-1 with TRBJ1-1, with D uncertain. CDR3 length equals 15 residues. The germline V gene has CDR1 MNHNS and CDR2 SASEGT. V was cut by 2 bases and J by 5 bases, with 15 bases left in between.

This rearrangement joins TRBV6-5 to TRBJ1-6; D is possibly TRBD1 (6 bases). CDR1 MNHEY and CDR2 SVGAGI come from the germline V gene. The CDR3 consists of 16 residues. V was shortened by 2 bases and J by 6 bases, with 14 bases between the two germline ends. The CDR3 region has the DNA TGTGCCAGCAGTTACACTTGGACAGACTTTAATTCACCCCTCCACTTT. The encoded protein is CASSYTWTDFNSPLHF.

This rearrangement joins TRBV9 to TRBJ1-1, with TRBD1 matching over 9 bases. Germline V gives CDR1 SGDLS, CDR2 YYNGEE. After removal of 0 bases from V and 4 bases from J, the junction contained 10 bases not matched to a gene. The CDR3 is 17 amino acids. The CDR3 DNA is TGTGCCAGCAGCGTAGCCCCAGGTGACAGGGGGACCACTGAAGCTTTCTTT. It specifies CASSVAPGDRGTTEAFF.

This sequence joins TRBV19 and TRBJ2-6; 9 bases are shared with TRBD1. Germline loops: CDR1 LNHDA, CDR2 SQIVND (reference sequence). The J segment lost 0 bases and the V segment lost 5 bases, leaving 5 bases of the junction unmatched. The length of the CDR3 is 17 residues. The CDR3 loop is CASSRGTGSSGANVLTF. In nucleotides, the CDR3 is TGTGCCAGTAGTCGGGGGACAGGGAGCTCTGGGGCCAACGTCCTGACTTTC.

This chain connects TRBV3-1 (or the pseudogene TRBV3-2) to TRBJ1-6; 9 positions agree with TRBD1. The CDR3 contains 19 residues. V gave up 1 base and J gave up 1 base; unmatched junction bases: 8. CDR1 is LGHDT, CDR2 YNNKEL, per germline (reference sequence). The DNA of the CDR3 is TGTGCCAGCAGCCAAGTCCCCTCACAGGGGGCTTCCTATAATTCACCCCTCCACTTT. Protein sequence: CASSQVPSQGASYNSPLHF.

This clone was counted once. The CDR3 sequence is CASSPTSGGLDTQYF. The CDR3, as DNA: TGTGCCAGCAGTCCCACTAGCGGGGGGCTCGATACGCAGTATTTT. This rearrangement joins TRBV6-5 to TRBJ2-3, with TRBD2 matching over 12 bases. Germline-derived CDR1 and CDR2 are MNHEY and SVGAGI. V was pared by 5 bases and J by 6 bases, with 6 bases of the junction left unmatched. CDR3 length: 15 amino acids.

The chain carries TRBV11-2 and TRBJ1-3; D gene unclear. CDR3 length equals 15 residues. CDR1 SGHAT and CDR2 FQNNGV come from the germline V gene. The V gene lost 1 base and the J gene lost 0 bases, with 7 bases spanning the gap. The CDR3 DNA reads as TGTGCCAGCAGCTTAGGGCTCCACTCTGGAAACACCATATATTTT. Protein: CASSLGLHSGNTIYF.